These T cell receptor beta chains were read from a single sample in a study of CD8+ T cells in alopecia areata. TCRdb keeps only in-frame clones here, not all; method: immunoSEQ multiplex PCR. Of about 200,000 clones in the sample, 45% to 65% are singletons; the top ten hold 3% to 3.5%. Source: CD4+ T cells sorted from blood, taken at week 4, from a patient treated with tofacitinib. The receptor set was obtained from a human donor with alopecia areata. Each CDR3 is given with its conserved first and last residue. The order of the fields is J gene, V gene, clone size, D gene, CDR3 protein, CDR3 DNA. The D gene is left open where the match is weak. Size is stated for part of the rows, as once, few or many counts, or as a class when the clone is expanded.

J: TRBJ2-3
V: TRBV29-1
size: -
D: -
CDR3: CSVEKGRGRSTQYF
DNA: TGCAGCGTTGAGAAGGGCCGGGGGAGGAGTACGCAGTATTTT

J: TRBJ2-5
V: TRBV2
size: few
D: TRBD2
CDR3: CASSLGLAGETQYF
DNA: TGTGCCAGCAGCCTGGGACTAGCGGGAGAGACCCAGTACTTC

J: TRBJ2-1
V: TRBV29-1
size: few
D: -
CDR3: CSVHSGNEQFF
DNA: TGCAGCGTTCACAGCGGCAATGAGCAGTTCTTC

J: TRBJ2-6
V: TRBV9
size: -
D: -
CDR3: CASRRGDGANVLTF
DNA: TGTGCCAGCAGAAGGGGGGACGGGGCCAACGTCCTGACTTTC

J: TRBJ2-1
V: TRBV15
size: once
D: -
CDR3: CATSNIVWDSGSGNEQFF
DNA: TGTGCCACCAGCAATATCGTGTGGGACAGCGGGTCGGGCAATGAGCAGTTCTTC

J: TRBJ2-1
V: TRBV30
size: -
D: -
CDR3: CAWSVRDKEFF
DNA: TGTGCCTGGAGTGTACGAGACAAGGAGTTCTTC

J: TRBJ1-3
V: TRBV25-1
size: -
D: TRBD1
CDR3: CASSDWTGRGDTIYF
DNA: TGTGCCAGCAGTGACTGGACAGGGAGAGGTGACACCATATATTTT

J: TRBJ2-5
V: TRBV5-1
size: few
D: -
CDR3: CASSLGDTGRETQYF
DNA: TGCGCCAGCAGCCTGGGGGACACCGGACGAGAGACCCAGTACTTC

J: TRBJ1-1
V: TRBV30
size: -
D: -
CDR3: CAWSVLSRGNTEAFF
DNA: TGTGCCTGGAGTGTACTGAGCAGGGGGAACACTGAAGCTTTCTTT

J: TRBJ2-1
V: TRBV7-3
size: once
D: TRBD1
CDR3: CASSFTGTGSNEQFF
DNA: TGTGCCAGCAGCTTCACCGGGACAGGGTCGAATGAGCAGTTCTTC

J: TRBJ2-7
V: TRBV28
size: few
D: -
CDR3: CASRRGTGYEQYF
DNA: TGTGCCAGCAGACGGGGGACTGGCTACGAGCAGTACTTC

J: TRBJ2-5
V: TRBV7-2
size: few
D: -
CDR3: CASRATGTNQETQYF
DNA: TGTGCCAGCAGAGCAACCGGGACAAATCAAGAGACCCAGTACTTC

J: TRBJ1-3
V: TRBV25-1
size: -
D: -
CDR3: CASSEGAGIGNTIYF
DNA: TGTGCCAGCAGTGAAGGGGCGGGGATTGGAAACACCATATATTTT

J: TRBJ1-2
V: TRBV28
size: -
D: -
CDR3: CASSSVGRGYTF
DNA: TGTGCCAGCAGCTCCGTGGGGAGGGGCTACACCTTC

J: TRBJ2-1
V: TRBV29-1
size: -
D: -
CDR3: CSADSTGGDEQFF
DNA: TGCAGCGCCGACAGTACAGGAGGCGATGAGCAGTTCTTC

J: TRBJ2-5
V: TRBV13
size: -
D: -
CDR3: CASSWGAGETQYF
DNA: TGTGCCAGCAGCTGGGGGGCCGGGGAGACCCAGTACTTC

J: TRBJ2-7
V: TRBV5-4
size: -
D: TRBD1
CDR3: CASSRLQGVSSYEQYF
DNA: TGTGCCAGCAGCCGTTTACAGGGGGTTAGCTCCTACGAGCAGTACTTC

J: TRBJ1-6
V: TRBV30
size: -
D: TRBD1
CDR3: CAWSRDRGDSPLHF
DNA: TGTGCCTGGAGCCGGGACAGGGGAGATTCACCCCTCCACTTT

J: TRBJ2-7
V: TRBV14
size: few
D: -
CDR3: CASSQGYEQYF
DNA: TGTGCCAGCAGCCAAGGCTACGAGCAGTACTTC

J: TRBJ1-6
V: TRBV4-3
size: once
D: TRBD1
CDR3: CASSQNRGDNSPLHF
DNA: TGCGCCAGCAGCCAAAACAGGGGGGATAATTCACCCCTCCACTTT

J: TRBJ1-1
V: TRBV28
size: -
D: -
CDR3: CASRLSGNTEAFF
DNA: TGTGCCAGCCGTTTGTCAGGGAACACTGAAGCTTTCTTT

J: TRBJ2-3
V: TRBV12-1
size: -
D: -
CDR3: CASSFLQSETQYF
DNA: TGTGCCAGCAGCTTTTTACAGTCGGAGACGCAGTATTTT

J: TRBJ1-1
V: TRBV10-3
size: few
D: -
CDR3: CAIGQTNTEAFF
DNA: TGTGCCATAGGACAGACGAACACTGAAGCTTTCTTT

J: TRBJ2-7
V: TRBV27
size: -
D: -
CDR3: CASSPKKGYEQYF
DNA: TGTGCCAGCAGTCCAAAGAAGGGCTACGAGCAGTACTTC

J: TRBJ2-5
V: TRBV6-6
size: once
D: -
CDR3: CASSRDIQETQYF
DNA: TGTGCCAGCAGCCGGGACATCCAAGAGACCCAGTACTTC

J: TRBJ2-5
V: TRBV30
size: -
D: -
CDR3: CAWSVNSGETQYF
DNA: TGTGCCTGGAGTGTTAACAGCGGGGAGACCCAGTACTTC

J: TRBJ2-1
V: TRBV9
size: -
D: -
CDR3: CASSVGSSSYNEQFF
DNA: TGTGCCAGCAGCGTAGGCAGCAGCTCCTACAATGAGCAGTTCTTC

J: TRBJ2-7
V: TRBV10-3
size: -
D: -
CDR3: CAISEKAEDEQYF
DNA: TGTGCCATCAGTGAAAAGGCCGAGGACGAGCAGTACTTC

J: TRBJ2-7
V: TRBV14
size: -
D: TRBD1
CDR3: CASSPGQRNYEQYF
DNA: TGTGCCAGCAGCCCGGGACAGCGTAACTACGAGCAGTACTTC

J: TRBJ2-7
V: TRBV18
size: -
D: -
CDR3: CASSSGRGDYEQYF
DNA: TGTGCCAGCTCATCCGGGAGAGGAGACTACGAGCAGTACTTC

J: TRBJ1-2
V: TRBV27
size: -
D: -
CDR3: CASSPRFGGDNYGYTF
DNA: TGTGCCAGCAGTCCGAGGTTTGGGGGGGATAACTATGGCTACACCTTC

J: TRBJ2-7
V: TRBV30
size: -
D: -
CDR3: CAWNDVGSEQYF
DNA: TGTGCCTGGAATGATGTAGGGTCCGAGCAGTACTTC

J: TRBJ2-7
V: TRBV11-2
size: few
D: TRBD1
CDR3: CASSFGTGPYEQYF
DNA: TGTGCCAGCAGCTTCGGGACAGGTCCCTACGAGCAGTACTTC

J: TRBJ2-4
V: TRBV29-1
size: few
D: -
CDR3: CSVEGRAKNIQYF
DNA: TGCAGCGTTGAGGGACGAGCCAAAAACATTCAGTACTTC

J: TRBJ2-7
V: TRBV6-5
size: -
D: TRBD1
CDR3: CASRPTGAYEQYF
DNA: TGTGCCAGCAGGCCCACAGGGGCCTACGAGCAGTACTTC

J: TRBJ2-5
V: TRBV20-1
size: -
D: -
CDR3: CSARDGLTQYF
DNA: TGCAGTGCTAGAGATGGACTAACCCAGTACTTC

J: TRBJ1-1
V: TRBV5-1
size: -
D: TRBD1
CDR3: CASSPGQGSAEAFF
DNA: TGCGCCAGCAGCCCGGGACAGGGATCGGCTGAAGCTTTCTTT

J: TRBJ2-7
V: TRBV15
size: few
D: -
CDR3: CATSRAIGEQYF
DNA: TGTGCCACCAGCAGAGCAATCGGGGAGCAGTACTTC

J: TRBJ2-7
V: TRBV4-2
size: -
D: TRBD1
CDR3: CASSQGPGQNYEQYF
DNA: TGTGCCAGCAGCCAAGGGCCGGGACAGAACTACGAGCAGTACTTC

J: TRBJ1-2
V: TRBV4-1
size: -
D: -
CDR3: CASSPTGQLDGYTF
DNA: TGCGCCAGCAGCCCGACAGGCCAACTGGATGGCTACACCTTC